Listed here are 19 T cell receptor beta chains from one sample, sequenced in a study of cytomegalovirus exposure and HLA in healthy donors (TCRdb year 2017). Libraries were built with the immunoSEQ multiplex PCR assay. TCRdb limited this immuneACCESS table to in-frame rearrangements with V and J called. A share of clones is missing; checked studies link under half to unresolved V genes, and the rest is unexplained. The sample table shows about 140,000 clones, and around 87% are seen once. Around 10% of the sample comes from the top ten. The sample was PBMCs. These receptors all come from a man aged 18 to 35 in good health and CMV-seropositive.

The chain is built from TRBV13 and TRBJ2-1, with D possibly TRBD1 on 6 matching bases. Trimming pared 6 bases from V and 7 bases from J, leaving 10 bases between. CDR3 length equals 12 residues. Germline V gene data show CDR1 as PRHDT and CDR2 as FYEKMQ (reference sequence). CDR3 DNA sequence: TGTGCCAGCAGTCCCGGACAGAATGAGCAGTTCTTC. It translates to CASSPGQNEQFF. Supplemented by reference TRBV13 and TRBJ2-1, the full variable domain reads AAGVIQSPRHLIKEKRETATLKCYPIPRHDTVYWYQQGPGQDPQFLISFYEKMQSDKGSIPDRFSAQQFSDYHSELNMSSLELGDSALYFCASSPGQNEQFFGPGTRLTVL.

The gene calls are TRBV14 and TRBJ1-2, with 7 bases aligning to TRBD1. Trimming took 7 bases from V and 7 from J; bases not matched to a gene: 12. CDR1 is SGHDN, CDR2 FVKESK, per germline. The CDR3 has 14 amino acids. The CDR3 nucleotides read TGTGCCAGCAATCTAGGGGGCACATCCGGTGGCTACACCTTC. Translating it yields CASNLGGTSGGYTF.

V and J are TRBV2 and TRBJ2-1, with 9 bases that match TRBD2. V lost 4 bases and J lost 9; bases outside the gene matches: 4. The germline V gene encodes CDR1 SNHLY and CDR2 FYNNEI. This CDR3 is built from 13 residues. The CDR3 region has the DNA TGTGCCAGCAGTGGACTAGCGGTCGGTGAGCAGTTCTTC. Protein product: CASSGLAVGEQFF.

The J gene is TRBJ1-4, the V gene TRBV11-2; possibly TRBD1 for D (5 bases). In germline, CDR1 is SGHAT, CDR2 FQNNGV. Trimming took off 5 bases at V and 7 bases at J, with 23 bases between the two ends. This CDR3 is 17 amino acids long. The CDR3 sequence is CASSPTPGGRKGEKLFF. CDR3 bases: TGTGCCAGCAGCCCTACCCCCGGGGGTCGGAAGGGTGAAAAACTGTTTTTT.

This chain joins TRBV7-8 and TRBJ2-1, with D tentatively TRBD2 (6 bases). Germline CDR1 SGHVS, CDR2 FQNEAQ. CDR3 length: 12 residues. Trimming left V 4 bases short and J 7 bases short, with 8 bases between. CDR3 protein: CASSWRGNEQFF. CDR3 DNA sequence: TGTGCCAGCAGCTGGAGGGGAAATGAGCAGTTCTTC.

The J gene is TRBJ1-3, the V gene TRBV5-1; 9 bases agree with TRBD1. Germline V gene lookup returns CDR1 SGHRS and CDR2 YFSETQ. With V trimmed by 5 bases and J by 3 bases, 6 bases remained unmatched. This CDR3 contains 15 residues. CDR3: CASSATGGYGNTIYF. The DNA of the CDR3 is TGCGCCAGCAGTGCCACAGGGGGCTATGGAAACACCATATATTTT. Full variable domain (rest looked up from reference TRBV5-1 and TRBJ1-3): KAGVTQTPRYLIKTRGQQVTLSCSPISGHRSVSWYQQTPGQGLQFLFEYFSETQRNKGNFPGRFSGRQFSNSRSEMNVSTLELGDSALYLCASSATGGYGNTIYFGEGSWLTVV.

V gene TRBV15 combines with J gene TRBJ2-2; possibly TRBD2 for D (5 bases). Germline values: CDR1 LNHNV, CDR2 YYDKDF (reference sequence). V lost 8 bases and J lost 6, with 10 bases in between. The CDR3 extends over 12 amino acids. CDR3 bases: TGTGCCACCCTCCGGGGATCCGGGGAGCTGTTTTTT. Its translation is CATLRGSGELFF.

This chain uses TRBV7-2 with TRBJ1-2; TRBD1 is a possible D gene (5 bases). The CDR3 contains 15 residues. Trimming pared 4 bases from V and 6 bases from J, leaving 18 bases between. CDR1 is SGHTA and CDR2 is FQGNSA in the germline V gene. The CDR3 bases are TGTGCCAGCAGCTGGGGCCCGGGGGGTAGGGATGGCTACACCTTC. It encodes CASSWGPGGRDGYTF.

In its sample, this clone was seen once. The V and J genes are TRBV7-9 and TRBJ2-7; TRBD2 matches 11 bases. Losses at the gene ends were 8 bases for V and 6 bases for J; bases not matched to a gene: 6. Germline V gene lookup returns CDR1 SEHNR and CDR2 FQNEAQ (reference sequence). The CDR3 length is 13 residues. The CDR3 sequence: CASGLAGMVEQYF. As DNA, the CDR3 is TGTGCCAGCGGACTAGCGGGTATGGTCGAGCAGTACTTC.

The rearrangement links TRBV25-1 to TRBJ1-3; the D gene is possibly TRBD1 (5 bases). Trimming removed 5 bases from V and 0 bases from J, with 17 bases in between. The CDR3 has 17 amino acids. From germline, CDR1 is MGHDK and CDR2 SYGVNS. The CDR3 bases are TGTGCCAGCAGTCCATACGGGGGGGAATCCTCTGGAAACACCATATATTTT. Translated: CASSPYGGESSGNTIYF.

J is TRBJ1-2 and V is TRBV5-1, with TRBD1 matching 7 bases. Unmatched junction bases numbered 12, after V lost 4 bases and J lost 6 bases. The germline V gene has CDR1 SGHRS and CDR2 YFSETQ. The CDR3 has 15 residues. Here the CDR3 DNA reads TGCGCCAGCAGCCCGGCTTTAGGGGGCCTCGATGGCTACACCTTC. Residues: CASSPALGGLDGYTF.

The chain joins TRBV5-4 to TRBJ2-7, with 10 bases that match TRBD2. The length of the CDR3 is 17 residues. The junction had 8 bases not matched to a gene; V was cut back by 0 bases and J by 2 bases. Germline CDR1 reads SGHNT; CDR2 reads YYREEE (reference sequence). CDR3: CASSLARPAGGPYEQYF. Written as DNA, the CDR3 is TGTGCCAGCAGCTTGGCCCGGCCAGCGGGGGGGCCCTACGAGCAGTACTTC.

V and J are TRBV6-5 and TRBJ2-7; 9 nucleotides match TRBD1. Per germline, CDR1 MNHEY and CDR2 SVGAGI. The V gene end was trimmed by 11 bases and the J gene end by 4 bases; junction bases not matched to a gene: 6. This CDR3 has 12 amino acids. CDR3 sequence: CAVGQGLYEQYF. Written as DNA, the CDR3 is TGTGCCGTCGGACAGGGGCTATACGAGCAGTACTTC.

The chain is built from TRBV7-3 and TRBJ2-2; 8 bases match TRBD2. V dropped 2 bases and J dropped 8; count of bases not matched to a gene: 13. Looked up from germline, CDR1 is SGHTA and CDR2 is FQGTGA. The length of the CDR3 is 17 residues. The CDR3 coding sequence is TGTGCCAGCAGCTTATCAGCCCCAGCGGGAGTATCGGGGGAGCTGTTTTTT. This gives the protein CASSLSAPAGVSGELFF.

This chain connects TRBV7-2 to TRBJ2-1, with TRBD2 identical over 10 bases. Germline V gives CDR1 SGHTA, CDR2 FQGNSA. After removal of 8 bases from V and 2 bases from J, the junction contained 9 bases not matched to a gene. The length of the CDR3 is 16 residues. This chain's CDR3 is CASGYSSGSTYNEQFF. The CDR3 nucleotides read TGTGCCAGCGGGTACTCTAGCGGGAGCACCTACAATGAGCAGTTCTTC.

V gene TRBV7-7 combines with J gene TRBJ2-7; TRBD1 is a possible D gene (6 bases). Trimming took off 2 bases at V and 7 bases at J, with 12 bases between the two ends. The CDR3 has 13 residues. Germline V gene data show CDR1 as SSHAT and CDR2 as FNYEAQ (reference sequence). The CDR3 DNA reads TGTGCCAGCAGCTTAAGGACAGCAGGAGAGCAGTACTTC. Translation: CASSLRTAGEQYF. The full variable domain, with the rest looked up from reference TRBV7-7 and TRBJ2-7, is GAGVSQSPRYKVTKRGQDVTLRCDPISSHATLYWYQQALGQGPEFLTYFNYEAQPDKSGLPSDRFSAERPEGSISTLTIQRTEQRDSAMYRCASSLRTAGEQYFGPGTRLTVT.

This chain links TRBV19 with TRBJ1-2, with 8 positions matching TRBD1. The V segment lost 6 bases and the J segment 5 bases; nucleotides outside the gene matches: 8. Per the germline V gene, CDR1 is LNHDA and CDR2 is SQIVND (reference sequence). This CDR3 contains 14 residues. CDR3 coding DNA: TGTGCCAGTAGACCCGACAGGGGCGGGTATGGCTACACCTTC. Translated: CASRPDRGGYGYTF.

The chain couples TRBV9 to TRBJ1-3; D not certain. The V end lost 4 bases, the J end lost 0 bases, and 17 bases lay between the germline ends. Per the germline V gene, CDR1 is SGDLS and CDR2 is YYNGEE. The CDR3 totals 17 residues. The CDR3 nucleotides are TGTGCCAGCAGCCTTGAGTTGATTGAATCCTCTGGAAACACCATATATTTT. It translates to CASSLELIESSGNTIYF.

The gene calls are TRBV30 and TRBJ1-1; unclear D gene. The V end was cut by 0 bases, the J end by 5 bases, with 13 bases between. The CDR3 length is 14 residues. Per germline, CDR1 GTSNPN and CDR2 SVGIG (reference sequence). This chain's CDR3 is CAWSVTRFGTEAFF. CDR3 nucleotide sequence: TGTGCCTGGAGTGTCACCCGGTTCGGGACTGAAGCTTTCTTT.